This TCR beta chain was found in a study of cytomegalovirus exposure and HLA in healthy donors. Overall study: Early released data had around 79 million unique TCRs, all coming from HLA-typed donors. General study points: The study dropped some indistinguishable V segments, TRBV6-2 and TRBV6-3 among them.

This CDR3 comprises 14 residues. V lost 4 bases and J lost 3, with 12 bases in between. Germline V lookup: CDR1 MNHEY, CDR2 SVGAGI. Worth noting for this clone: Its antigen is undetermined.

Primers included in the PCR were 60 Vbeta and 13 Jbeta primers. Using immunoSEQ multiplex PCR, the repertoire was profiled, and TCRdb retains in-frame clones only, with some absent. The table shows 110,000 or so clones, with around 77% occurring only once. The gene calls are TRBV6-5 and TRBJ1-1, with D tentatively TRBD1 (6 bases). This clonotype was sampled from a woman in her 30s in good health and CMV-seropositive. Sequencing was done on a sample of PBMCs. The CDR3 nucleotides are TGTGCCAGCAGTTTACAGGACAGCTACACTGAAGCTTTCTTT. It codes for CASSLQDSYTEAFF.